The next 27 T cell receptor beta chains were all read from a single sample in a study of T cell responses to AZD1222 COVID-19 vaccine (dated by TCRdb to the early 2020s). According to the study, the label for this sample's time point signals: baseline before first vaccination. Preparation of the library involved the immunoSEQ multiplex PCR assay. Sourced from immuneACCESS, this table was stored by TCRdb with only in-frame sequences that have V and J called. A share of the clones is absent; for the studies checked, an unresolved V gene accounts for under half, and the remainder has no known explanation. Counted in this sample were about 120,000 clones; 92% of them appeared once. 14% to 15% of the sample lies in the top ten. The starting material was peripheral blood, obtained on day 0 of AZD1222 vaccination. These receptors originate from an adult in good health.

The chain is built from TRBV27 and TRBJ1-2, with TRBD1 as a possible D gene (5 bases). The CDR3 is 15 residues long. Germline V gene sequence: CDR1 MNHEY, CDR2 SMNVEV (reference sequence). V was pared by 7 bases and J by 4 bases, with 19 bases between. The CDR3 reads CASKRMQGPFYGYTF. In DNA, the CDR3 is TGTGCCAGCAAGAGGATGCAGGGACCTTTCTATGGCTACACCTTC.

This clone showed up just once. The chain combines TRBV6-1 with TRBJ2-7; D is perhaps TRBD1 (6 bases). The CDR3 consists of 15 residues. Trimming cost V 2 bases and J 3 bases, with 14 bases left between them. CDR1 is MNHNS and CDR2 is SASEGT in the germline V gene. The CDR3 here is CASSEITGRSYEQYF. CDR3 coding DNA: TGTGCCAGCAGTGAAATTACAGGGAGAAGCTACGAGCAGTACTTC.

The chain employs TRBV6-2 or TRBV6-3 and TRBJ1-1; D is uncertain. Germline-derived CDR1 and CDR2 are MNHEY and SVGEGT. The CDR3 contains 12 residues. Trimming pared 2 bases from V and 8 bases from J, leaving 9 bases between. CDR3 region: CASSYLYSEAFF. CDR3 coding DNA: TGTGCCAGCAGTTACCTCTATTCCGAAGCTTTCTTT.

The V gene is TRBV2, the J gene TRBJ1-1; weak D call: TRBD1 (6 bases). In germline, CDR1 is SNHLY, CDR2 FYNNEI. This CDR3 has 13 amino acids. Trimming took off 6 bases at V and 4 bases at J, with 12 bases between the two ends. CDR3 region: CASRLDSGTEAFF. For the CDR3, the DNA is TGTGCCAGCAGATTGGACAGCGGCACTGAAGCTTTCTTT. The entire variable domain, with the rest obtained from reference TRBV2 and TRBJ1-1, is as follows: EPEVTQTPSHQVTQMGQEVILRCVPISNHLYFYWYRQILGQKVEFLVSFYNNEISEKSEIFDDQFSVERPDGSNFTLKIRSTKLEDSAMYFCASRLDSGTEAFFGQGTRLTVV.

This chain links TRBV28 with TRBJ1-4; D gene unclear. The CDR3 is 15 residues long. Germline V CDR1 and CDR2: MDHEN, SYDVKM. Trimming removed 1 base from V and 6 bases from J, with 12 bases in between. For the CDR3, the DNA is TGTGCCAGCAGTTTATCGGGGAATGGGGATGAAAAACTGTTTTTT. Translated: CASSLSGNGDEKLFF.

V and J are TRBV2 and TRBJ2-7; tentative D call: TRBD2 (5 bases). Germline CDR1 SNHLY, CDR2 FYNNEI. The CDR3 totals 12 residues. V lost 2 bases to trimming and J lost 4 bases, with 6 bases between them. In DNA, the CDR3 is TGTGCCAGCAGTGAAAGCGGTTACGAGCAGTACTTC. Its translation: CASSESGYEQYF.

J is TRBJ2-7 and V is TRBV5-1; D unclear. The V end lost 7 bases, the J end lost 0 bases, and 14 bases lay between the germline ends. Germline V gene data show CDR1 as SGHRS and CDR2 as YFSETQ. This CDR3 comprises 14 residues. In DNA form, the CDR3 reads TGCGCCAGCCACAGTGGGGATAGCTCCTACGAGCAGTACTTC. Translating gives CASHSGDSSYEQYF.

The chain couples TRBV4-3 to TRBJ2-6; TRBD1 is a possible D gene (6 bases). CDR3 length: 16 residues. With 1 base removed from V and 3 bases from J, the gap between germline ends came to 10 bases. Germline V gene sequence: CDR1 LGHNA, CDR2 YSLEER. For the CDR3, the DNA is TGCGCCAGCAGCCAAGCGCAGGGGAATGGGGCCAACGTCCTGACTTTC. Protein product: CASSQAQGNGANVLTF.

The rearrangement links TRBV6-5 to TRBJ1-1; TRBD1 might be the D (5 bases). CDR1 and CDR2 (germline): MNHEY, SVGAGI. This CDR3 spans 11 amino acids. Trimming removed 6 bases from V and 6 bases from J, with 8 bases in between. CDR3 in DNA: TGTGCCAGCAGGGGGCCCGCTGAAGCTTTCTTT. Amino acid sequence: CASRGPAEAFF.

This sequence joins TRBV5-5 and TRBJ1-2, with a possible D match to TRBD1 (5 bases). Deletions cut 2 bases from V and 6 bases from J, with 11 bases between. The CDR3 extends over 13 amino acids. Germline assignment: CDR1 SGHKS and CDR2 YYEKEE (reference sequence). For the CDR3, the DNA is TGTGCCAGCAGCTTCGGGGCTCGCGATGGCTACACCTTC. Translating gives CASSFGARDGYTF.

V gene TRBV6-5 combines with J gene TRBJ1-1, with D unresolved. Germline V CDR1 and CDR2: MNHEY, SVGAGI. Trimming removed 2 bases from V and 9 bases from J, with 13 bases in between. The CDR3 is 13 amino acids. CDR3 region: CASSYDAGKKAFF. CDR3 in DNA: TGTGCCAGCAGTTACGATGCGGGGAAGAAAGCTTTCTTT.

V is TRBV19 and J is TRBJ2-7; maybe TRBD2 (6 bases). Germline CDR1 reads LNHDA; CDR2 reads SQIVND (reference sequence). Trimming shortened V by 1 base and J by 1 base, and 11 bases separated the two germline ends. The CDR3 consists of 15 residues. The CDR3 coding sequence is TGTGCCAGTAGTATAGCAACGGGAGTATCCTACGAGCAGTACTTC. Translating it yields CASSIATGVSYEQYF. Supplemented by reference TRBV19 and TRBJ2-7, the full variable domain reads DGGITQSPKYLFRKEGQNVTLSCEQNLNHDAMYWYRQDPGQGLRLIYYSQIVNDFQKGDIAEGYSVSREKKESFPLTVTSAQKNPTAFYLCASSIATGVSYEQYFGPGTRLTVT.

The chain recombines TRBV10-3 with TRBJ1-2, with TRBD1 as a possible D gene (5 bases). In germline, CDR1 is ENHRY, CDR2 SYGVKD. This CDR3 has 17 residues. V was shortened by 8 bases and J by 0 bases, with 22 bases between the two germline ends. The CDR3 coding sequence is TGTGCCATCCGAACTAGCGGGGCTACGATCGCTAACTATGGCTACACCTTC. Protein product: CAIRTSGATIANYGYTF.

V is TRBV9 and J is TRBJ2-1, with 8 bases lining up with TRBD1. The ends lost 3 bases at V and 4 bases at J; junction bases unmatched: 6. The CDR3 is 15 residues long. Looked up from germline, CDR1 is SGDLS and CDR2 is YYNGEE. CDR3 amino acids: CASSADRVLYNEQFF. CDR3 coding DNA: TGTGCCAGCAGCGCGGACAGGGTTTTGTACAATGAGCAGTTCTTC.

CDR3 amino acids: CVPTGADYTF. For the CDR3, the DNA is TGTGTTCCGACAGGGGCGGACTACACCTTC. The chain recombines TRBV21-1 with TRBJ1-2; the table's D call, TRBD1, was not checked against the DNA. TRBV21-1 is a pseudogene locus. This CDR3 has 10 residues.

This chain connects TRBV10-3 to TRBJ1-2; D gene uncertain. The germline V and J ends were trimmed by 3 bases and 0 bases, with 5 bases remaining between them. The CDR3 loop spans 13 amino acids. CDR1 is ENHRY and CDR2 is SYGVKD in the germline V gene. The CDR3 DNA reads TGTGCCATCAGTGACGACACTAACTATGGCTACACCTTC. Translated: CAISDDTNYGYTF.

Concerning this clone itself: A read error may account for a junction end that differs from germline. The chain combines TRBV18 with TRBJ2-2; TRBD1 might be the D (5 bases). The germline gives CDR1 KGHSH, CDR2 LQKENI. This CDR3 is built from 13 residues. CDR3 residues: CASSAGNPGELFF. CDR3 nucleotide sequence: TGTGCCAGCTCAGCAGGGAACCCCGGGGAGCTGTTTTTT.

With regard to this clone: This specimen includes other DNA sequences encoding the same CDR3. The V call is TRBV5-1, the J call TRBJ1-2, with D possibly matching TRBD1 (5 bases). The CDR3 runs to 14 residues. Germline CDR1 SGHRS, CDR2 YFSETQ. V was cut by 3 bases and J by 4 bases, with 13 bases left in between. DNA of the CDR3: TGCGCCAGCAGCTCCGGGACTGCCTCCTATGGCTACACCTTC. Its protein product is CASSSGTASYGYTF. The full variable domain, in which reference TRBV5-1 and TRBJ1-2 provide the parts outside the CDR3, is KAGVTQTPRYLIKTRGQQVTLSCSPISGHRSVSWYQQTPGQGLQFLFEYFSETQRNKGNFPGRFSGRQFSNSRSEMNVSTLELGDSALYLCASSSGTASYGYTFGSGTRLTVV.

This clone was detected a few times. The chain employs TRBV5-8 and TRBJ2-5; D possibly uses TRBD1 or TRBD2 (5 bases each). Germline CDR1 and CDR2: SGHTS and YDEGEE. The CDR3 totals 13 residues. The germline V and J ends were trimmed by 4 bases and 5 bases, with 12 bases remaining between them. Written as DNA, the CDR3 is TGTGCCAGCAGCGCCGGGTGGGGGGAGACCCAGTACTTC. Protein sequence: CASSAGWGETQYF.

CDR3 DNA sequence: TGTGCCAGCAGCGTAGTAGGGGGGCCGGTTGAGCAGTTCTTC. Its protein is CASSVVGGPVEQFF. The V gene is TRBV9, the J gene TRBJ2-1, with D perhaps being TRBD1 or TRBD2 (6 bases each). The CDR3 spans 14 residues. V lost 0 bases, J lost 9 bases, and 13 bases lay in between. CDR1 is SGDLS and CDR2 is YYNGEE in the germline V gene.

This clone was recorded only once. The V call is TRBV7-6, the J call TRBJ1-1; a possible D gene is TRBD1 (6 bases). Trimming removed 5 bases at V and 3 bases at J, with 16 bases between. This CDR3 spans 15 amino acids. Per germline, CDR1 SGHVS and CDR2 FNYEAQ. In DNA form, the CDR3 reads TGTGCCAGCAGCCTAACCTGGGGGGCGGACACTGAAGCTTTCTTT. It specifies CASSLTWGADTEAFF.

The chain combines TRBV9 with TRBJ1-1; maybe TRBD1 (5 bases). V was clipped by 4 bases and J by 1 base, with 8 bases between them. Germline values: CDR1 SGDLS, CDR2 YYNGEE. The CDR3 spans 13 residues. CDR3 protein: CASSRGQNTEAFF. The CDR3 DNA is TGTGCCAGCAGCAGAGGACAGAACACTGAAGCTTTCTTT.

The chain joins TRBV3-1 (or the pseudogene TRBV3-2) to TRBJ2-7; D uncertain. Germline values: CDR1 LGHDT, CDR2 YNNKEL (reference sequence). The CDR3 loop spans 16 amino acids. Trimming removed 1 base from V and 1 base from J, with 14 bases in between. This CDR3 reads CASSQALFGPSYEQYF. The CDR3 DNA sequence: TGTGCCAGCAGCCAAGCCTTATTCGGGCCATCCTACGAGCAGTACTTC.

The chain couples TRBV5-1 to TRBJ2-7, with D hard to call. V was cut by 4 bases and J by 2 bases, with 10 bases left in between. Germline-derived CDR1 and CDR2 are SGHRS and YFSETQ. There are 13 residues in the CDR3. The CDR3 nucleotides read TGCGCCAGCAGCGTGGACGGCACCTACGAGCAGTACTTC. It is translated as CASSVDGTYEQYF.

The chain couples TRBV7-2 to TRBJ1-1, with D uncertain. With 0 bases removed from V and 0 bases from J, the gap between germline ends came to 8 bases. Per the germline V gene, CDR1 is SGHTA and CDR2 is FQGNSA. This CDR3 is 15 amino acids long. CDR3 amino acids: CASSLAFGMNTEAFF. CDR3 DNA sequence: TGTGCCAGCAGCTTAGCGTTCGGGATGAACACTGAAGCTTTCTTT.

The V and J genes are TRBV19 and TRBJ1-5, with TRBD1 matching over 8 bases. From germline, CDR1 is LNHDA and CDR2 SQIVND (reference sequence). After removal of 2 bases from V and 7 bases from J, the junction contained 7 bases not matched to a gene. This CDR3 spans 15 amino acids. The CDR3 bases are TGTGCCAGTAGTATAACCGGACAGGGAGAACAGCCCCAGCATTTT. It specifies CASSITGQGEQPQHF.

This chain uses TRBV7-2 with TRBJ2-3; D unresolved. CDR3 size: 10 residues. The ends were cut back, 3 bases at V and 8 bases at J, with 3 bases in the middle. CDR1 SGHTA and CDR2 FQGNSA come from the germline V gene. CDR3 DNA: TGTGCCAGCAGCTTTGGTACGCAGTATTTT. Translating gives CASSFGTQYF.